The TCR beta chain under discussion was sequenced for a study of blood T cell repertoires in COVID-19. As for the study in general: T cells, B-cell-depleted T cells, or PBMCs supplied cDNA or gDNA.

Only in-frame clones appear in the TCRdb table, and some are missing; sequencing was by immunoSEQ multiplex PCR. This table has 10,000 to 15,000 clones, around 70% appearing once. There are 16 residues in the CDR3. The V gene's germline CDR1 is MDHEN and CDR2 SYDVKM. V gave up 0 bases and J gave up 0 bases, with 10 bases separating them. V gene TRBV28 combines with J gene TRBJ2-3; D perhaps matches TRBD2 (6 bases). The origin of this receptor is a man in his sixties with COVID-19, enrolled during active disease. Material: peripheral blood. The CDR3: CASSLWGRSSTDTQYF. The CDR3 bases are TGTGCCAGCAGTTTATGGGGGAGGTCTAGCACAGATACGCAGTATTTT.